Listed here are 15 T cell receptor beta chains from one sample, sequenced in a study of OX40 agonist ivuxolimab in advanced cancers. Assay: immunoSEQ multiplex PCR; the TCRdb copy retains only in-frame clones and omits some. The sample yields about 96,000 clones, about 84% seen once. This material consisted of CD4+ or CD8+ T cells sorted from blood, taken in a trial of the OX40 agonist ivuxolimab. The receptors were sampled from an adult with an advanced solid tumor such as melanoma, head and neck, liver or kidney cancer.

This clone was observed once. The V call is TRBV6-1, the J call TRBJ2-7; 7 bases are a match to TRBD1. V lost 4 bases to trimming and J lost 2 bases; unmatched junction nucleotides: 8. This CDR3 has 15 amino acids. Germline CDR1 reads MNHNS; CDR2 reads SASEGT. CDR3 in amino acids: CASSVAGQDTYEQYF. CDR3 coding DNA: TGTGCCAGCAGTGTAGCAGGACAGGATACCTACGAGCAGTACTTC.

The chain employs TRBV15 and TRBJ2-5; D is undetermined. The J call may be in error: the DNA end matches TRBJ2-7 better. The germline V gene has CDR1 LNHNV and CDR2 YYDKDF (reference sequence). The CDR3 is 13 amino acids. CDR3 amino acids: CATSRDYRDEQYF. The CDR3 coding sequence is TGTGCCACCAGCAGAGATTATAGGGACGAGCAGTACTTC.

The J gene is TRBJ2-7, the V gene TRBV19; unclear D gene. The CDR3 has 11 residues. Per germline, CDR1 LNHDA and CDR2 SQIVND (reference sequence). V was trimmed by 6 bases and J by 3 bases, leaving 6 bases between them. DNA for the CDR3: TGTGCCAGTAGCCCCGGCTACGAGCAGTACTTC. Its protein is CASSPGYEQYF.

The chain links TRBV11-3 to TRBJ2-2, with D hard to call. This CDR3 region has 14 residues. Trimming took off 4 bases at V and 2 bases at J, with 8 bases between the two ends. Germline CDR1 SGHNT, CDR2 YENEEA. Here the CDR3 DNA reads TGTGCCAGCAGCTGGCGTTCCAACACCGGGGAGCTGTTTTTT. Encoded protein: CASSWRSNTGELFF.

V gene TRBV5-6 combines with J gene TRBJ2-7, with no clear D. V was clipped by 0 bases and J by 0 bases, with 7 bases between them. Per germline, CDR1 SGHDT and CDR2 YYEEEE. The length of the CDR3 is 14 residues. The DNA of the CDR3 is TGTGCCAGCAGCTTGGGCAGGAGCTCCTACGAGCAGTACTTC. It specifies CASSLGRSSYEQYF.

The rearrangement uses TRBV18 and TRBJ2-5, with TRBD1 identical over 8 bases. With 4 bases clipped from V and 2 bases from J, the junction kept 0 bases outside the gene matches. There are 13 residues in the CDR3. The V gene's germline CDR1 is KGHSH and CDR2 LQKENI. In nucleotides, the CDR3 is TGTGCCAGCTCACGGACAGGGCAAGAGACCCAGTACTTC. Translation: CASSRTGQETQYF. The entire variable domain, with the rest obtained from reference TRBV18 and TRBJ2-5, is as follows: NAGVMQNPRHLVRRRGQEARLRCSPMKGHSHVYWYRQLPEEGLKFMVYLQKENIIDESGMPKERFSAEFPKEGPSILRIQQVVRGDSAAYFCASSRTGQETQYFGPGTRLLVL.

The chain links TRBV5-4 to TRBJ2-1; D is uncertain. Germline V CDR1 and CDR2: SGHNT, YYREEE (reference sequence). This CDR3 comprises 17 residues. Trimming removed 4 bases from V and 0 bases from J, with 17 bases in between. CDR3 DNA sequence: TGTGCCAGCAGCCCTTACAGCGCCACAGCCTCCTACAATGAGCAGTTCTTC. Protein sequence: CASSPYSATASYNEQFF. Filled out from reference TRBV5-4 and TRBJ2-1, the complete variable domain reads ETGVTQSPTHLIKTRGQQVTLRCSSQSGHNTVSWYQQALGQGPQFIFQYYREEENGRGNFPPRFSGLQFPNYSSELNVNALELDDSALYLCASSPYSATASYNEQFFGPGTRLTVL.

V gene TRBV5-1 combines with J gene TRBJ2-5; D is ambiguous. V was trimmed by 1 base and J by 5 bases, leaving 6 bases between them. This CDR3 is 12 amino acids long. Germline loops: CDR1 SGHRS, CDR2 YFSETQ. In nucleotides, the CDR3 is TGCGCCAGCAGCTTGTCTCTGGAGACCCAGTACTTC. The encoded protein is CASSLSLETQYF.

This clone was picked up a small number of times. The CDR3 DNA reads TGTGCCAGCAGCCCCCCCGGGGGAGTAGATACGCAGTATTTT. Its translation is CASSPPGGVDTQYF. The chain is built from TRBV5-6 and TRBJ2-3, with a possible D match to TRBD2 (6 bases). CDR1 is SGHDT and CDR2 is YYEEEE in the germline V gene. This CDR3 is 14 amino acids long. The ends were cut back, 4 bases at V and 5 bases at J, with 14 bases in the middle.

This clone has only one observation. The CDR3 region is CASSNLNTEAFF. The CDR3 bases are TGTGCCAGCAGTAACCTCAACACTGAAGCTTTCTTT. The rearrangement joins TRBV6-6 to TRBJ1-1; D is undetermined. This CDR3 comprises 12 residues. Trimming stripped 5 bases from V and 2 bases from J, with 6 bases between. Germline CDR1 MNHNY, CDR2 SVGAGI (reference sequence).

V gene TRBV11-2 combines with J gene TRBJ1-1; possible D gene TRBD1, 6 bases. V was shortened by 4 bases and J by 0 bases, with 12 bases between the two germline ends. The CDR3 has 15 amino acids. Germline V gene sequence: CDR1 SGHAT, CDR2 FQNNGV. The CDR3 is CASSSQTGMNTEAFF. The CDR3 DNA sequence: TGTGCCAGCAGCTCCCAGACAGGAATGAACACTGAAGCTTTCTTT.

The CDR3 sequence is CASSYSERVNTEAFF. The CDR3, as DNA: TGTGCCAGCAGTTACTCCGAACGTGTGAACACTGAAGCTTTCTTT. The V call is TRBV6-5, the J call TRBJ1-1, with D hard to call. The CDR3 has 15 residues. Trimming took off 0 bases at V and 0 bases at J, with 8 bases between the two ends. Germline assignment: CDR1 MNHEY and CDR2 SVGAGI.

This clone was detected only once. CDR3 bases: TGTGCCAGCTCTAGCGGGAGCACCGGGGAGCTGTTTTTT. Its translation is CASSSGSTGELFF. The chain carries TRBV6-4 and TRBJ2-2; 10 bases fit TRBD2. Trimming removed 8 bases from V and 4 bases from J; junction bases left unmatched: 1. The germline V gene encodes CDR1 MRHNA and CDR2 SNTAGT. The CDR3 covers 13 residues.

The chain joins TRBV15 to TRBJ2-3; D perhaps matches TRBD1 (5 bases). The CDR3 length is 13 residues. Looked up from germline, CDR1 is LNHNV and CDR2 is YYDKDF (reference sequence). V lost 4 bases, J lost 4 bases, and 9 bases lay in between. For the CDR3, the DNA is TGTGCCACCAGCAAAGGGGATCCAGATACGCAGTATTTT. This codes for CATSKGDPDTQYF.

This clone was observed a handful of times. This chain connects TRBV19 to TRBJ2-1, with 7 bases aligning to TRBD2. The CDR3 extends over 12 amino acids. The V gene's germline CDR1 is LNHDA and CDR2 SQIVND (reference sequence). The CDR3 coding sequence is TGTGCTAACTCGCGGGAGTTCGATGAGCAGTTCTTC. The encoded protein is CANSREFDEQFF. The full variable domain, completed using reference TRBV19 and TRBJ2-1, is DGGITQSPKYLFRKEGQNVTLSCEQNLNHDAMYWYRQDPGQGLRLIYYSQIVNDFQKGDIAEGYSVSREKKESFPLTVTSAQKNPTAFYLCANSREFDEQFFGPGTRLTVL.